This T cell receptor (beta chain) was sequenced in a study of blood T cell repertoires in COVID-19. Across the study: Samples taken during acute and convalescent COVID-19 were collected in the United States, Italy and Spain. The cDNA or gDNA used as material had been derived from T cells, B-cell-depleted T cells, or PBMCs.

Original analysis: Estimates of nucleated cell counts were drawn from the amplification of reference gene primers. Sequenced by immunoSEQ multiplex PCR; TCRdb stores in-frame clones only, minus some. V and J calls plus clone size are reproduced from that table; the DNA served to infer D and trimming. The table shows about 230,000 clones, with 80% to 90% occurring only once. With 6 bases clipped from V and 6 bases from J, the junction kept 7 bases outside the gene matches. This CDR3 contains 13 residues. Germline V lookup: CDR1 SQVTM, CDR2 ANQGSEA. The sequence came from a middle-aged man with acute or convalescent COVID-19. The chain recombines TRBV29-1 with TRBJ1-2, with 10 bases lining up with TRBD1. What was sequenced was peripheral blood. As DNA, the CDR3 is TGCAGCGTCCGCCCCGGGACAGGGGATGGCTACACCTTC. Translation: CSVRPGTGDGYTF.